These 28 T cell receptor beta chains were all obtained from the same sample, sequenced in a study of blood T cells in healthy people across ages. A second PCR, run for roughly 7 to 11 cycles, used a sample-barcoded 5' primer plus a J-beta primer mix. TCRdb independently ran MiXCR on the 5' RACE reads; one entry per CDR3 protein. The profile shows more than 650,000 distinct CDR3 sequences, roughly 50% of them singletons. Sequencing input: blood. The receptors stem from a man of 80 years or more in good health.

The J gene is TRBJ2-5, the V gene TRBV29-1; 9 bases line up with TRBD1. Germline lookup yields CDR1 SQVTM and CDR2 ANQGSEA. V gave up 6 bases and J gave up 6 bases; unmatched junction bases: 11. This CDR3 comprises 14 residues. The DNA of the CDR3 is TGCAGCGTGGATGGGGGGACAGGGCCCCAGACCCAGTACTTC. The encoded protein is CSVDGGTGPQTQYF.

This clonotype was observed a few times. The chain combines TRBV27 with TRBJ2-7; 7 bases line up with TRBD2. The J segment lost 4 bases and the V segment lost 4 bases, leaving 7 bases of the junction unmatched. The germline CDR1 and CDR2 sequences are MNHEY and SMNVEV (reference sequence). The CDR3 has 14 amino acids. The CDR3 here is CASSSRTREYEQYF. CDR3 in DNA: TGTGCCAGCAGTTCACGGACTAGAGAGTACGAGCAGTACTTC.

A few counts support this clonotype. The chain uses TRBV7-9 and TRBJ2-7; the D gene is possibly TRBD1 (6 bases). Germline values: CDR1 SEHNR, CDR2 FQNEAQ (reference sequence). The ends were cut back, 1 base at V and 0 bases at J, with 16 bases in the middle. The CDR3 consists of 17 residues. The CDR3 sequence is CASSLEVRDTHSYEQYF. The CDR3 DNA is TGTGCCAGCAGCTTAGAAGTAAGGGACACCCACTCCTACGAGCAGTACTTC.

The chain combines TRBV28 with TRBJ2-7; TRBD1 matches at 7 bases. CDR1 MDHEN and CDR2 SYDVKM come from the germline V gene. With 6 bases clipped from V and 3 bases from J, the junction kept 5 bases outside the gene matches. This CDR3 is 13 amino acids long. As DNA, the CDR3 is TGTGCCAGCAGGAAACAGGGGTTCTACGAGCAGTACTTC. Residues: CASRKQGFYEQYF.

This clonotype has more than one count but fewer than ten. J is TRBJ2-5 and V is TRBV7-3; either TRBD1 or TRBD2 may supply D (5 bases each). V shed 5 bases and J shed 2 bases, with 18 bases lying between them. CDR1 is SGHTA, CDR2 FQGTGA, per germline. The CDR3 sequence is 16 residues long. The CDR3 spells CASSPGPNIKQETQYF. The DNA for the CDR3 is TGTGCCAGCAGCCCGGGACCAAACATAAAACAAGAGACCCAGTACTTC.

This clonotype was observed a few times. The chain joins TRBV12-3 or TRBV12-4 to TRBJ2-3; 7 bases agree with TRBD2. Trimming took 6 bases from V and 6 from J; bases not matched to a gene: 3. This CDR3 region has 12 residues. The CDR3 nucleotides are TGTGCCAGCAGGGCCGGGGGGGATACGCAGTATTTT. It translates to CASRAGGDTQYF.

This clonotype was picked up a small number of times. The CDR3 DNA follows: TGTGCCAGCAGTCCCCGGGACAGGGTGGGCGAGCAGTACTTC. Translated, it gives CASSPRDRVGEQYF. This chain uses TRBV28 with TRBJ2-7, with TRBD1 matching over 9 bases. V was clipped by 5 bases and J by 6 bases; unmatched bases: 8. The CDR3 contains 14 residues. The germline CDR1 and CDR2 sequences are MDHEN and SYDVKM. Filled out from reference TRBV28 and TRBJ2-7, the complete variable domain reads DVKVTQSSRYLVKRTGEKVFLECVQDMDHENMFWYRQDPGLGLRLIYFSYDVKMKEKGDIPEGYSVSREKKERFSLILESASTNQTSMYLCASSPRDRVGEQYFGPGTRLTVT.

Only one count was recorded for this clonotype. This rearrangement joins TRBV21-1 to TRBJ2-5. The DNA end lines up better with TRBJ2-7; the J call may be wrong. TRBV21-1 is listed as a pseudogene. The CDR3 has 16 residues. CDR3 nucleotides: TGTGCCAGCCGGTGCGTCTACCGTGGCAGTGGAAACGAGCAGTACTTC. Protein: CASRCVYRGSGNEQYF.

The J gene is TRBJ1-2, the V gene TRBV5-1, with 8 bases lining up with TRBD1. The junction had 12 bases not matched to a gene; V was cut back by 4 bases and J by 1 base. This CDR3 region has 17 residues. Germline V gives CDR1 SGHRS, CDR2 YFSETQ. CDR3 amino acids: CASSNPGQAAINYGYTF. Written as DNA, the CDR3 is TGCGCCAGCAGCAACCCGGGACAGGCGGCGATTAACTATGGCTACACCTTC. Full variable domain (remainder filled in from reference TRBV5-1 and TRBJ1-2): KAGVTQTPRYLIKTRGQQVTLSCSPISGHRSVSWYQQTPGQGLQFLFEYFSETQRNKGNFPGRFSGRQFSNSRSEMNVSTLELGDSALYLCASSNPGQAAINYGYTFGSGTRLTVV.

Only a few counts were recorded for this clonotype. In DNA form, the CDR3 reads TGTGCCAGCAGCCATAGTCGACTAGCGGGTAATGAGCAGTTCTTC. Translation gives CASSHSRLAGNEQFF. The genes are TRBV4-2 and TRBJ2-1; 10 nucleotides agree with TRBD2. The germline V gene encodes CDR1 LGHNA and CDR2 YNFKEQ. J was trimmed by 7 bases and V by 3 bases; bases with no gene match: 6. The CDR3 has 15 residues.

This clonotype was detected once. V is TRBV10-2 and J is TRBJ2-1; 15 bases line up with TRBD2. The J segment lost 10 bases and the V segment lost 6 bases, leaving 7 bases of the junction unmatched. CDR1 is WSHSY and CDR2 is SAAADI in the germline V gene. The CDR3 sequence is 15 residues long. This CDR3 reads CASRETGTSGREQFF. The CDR3 DNA reads TGCGCCAGCAGAGAAACCGGGACTAGCGGGAGGGAGCAGTTCTTC.

This chain joins TRBV15 and TRBJ2-1; either TRBD1 or TRBD2 may fit D (5 bases each). CDR3 size: 15 residues. In germline, CDR1 is LNHNV, CDR2 YYDKDF (reference sequence). Between the trimmed V and J ends, which lost 2 bases and 8 bases, there was a span of 16 bases. The CDR3 DNA follows: TGTGCCACCAGCAGATCCCGTGCGGGCAGGGATGAGCAGTTCTTC. Its protein product is CATSRSRAGRDEQFF.

In this sample, this clonotype turned up a few times. This rearrangement joins TRBV7-9 to TRBJ2-4, with 8 bases fitting TRBD1. The J call may not be correct, given that the DNA end is closer to TRBJ2-7. The germline V gene has CDR1 SEHNR and CDR2 FQNEAQ (reference sequence). This CDR3 has 15 residues. The CDR3 bases are TGTGCCAGCAGCAACCTCGGGACAGGAGTGGACGAGCAGTACTTC. This gives the protein CASSNLGTGVDEQYF.

This chain links TRBV28 with TRBJ2-3, with 14 positions matching TRBD2. The germline CDR1 and CDR2 sequences are MDHEN and SYDVKM. V trimming: 3 bases; J trimming: 7 bases; junction bases outside the gene matches: 3. This CDR3 region has 15 residues. The CDR3 bases are TGTGCCAGCAGTTTGACTAGCGGGAGGGGTTATACGCAGTATTTT. Translation: CASSLTSGRGYTQYF.

Ten or more counts support this clonotype. V usage is TRBV29-1 and J usage is TRBJ2-3, with 7 positions matching TRBD1. Losses at the gene ends were 8 bases for V and 4 bases for J; bases not matched to a gene: 6. Germline V gene sequence: CDR1 SQVTM, CDR2 ANQGSEA. This CDR3 has 12 amino acids. The CDR3 spells CSLRQGADTQYF. CDR3 nucleotide sequence: TGCAGCCTAAGACAGGGCGCAGATACGCAGTATTTT.

The chain joins TRBV20-1 to TRBJ2-1; perhaps TRBD2 as D (6 bases). V was cut by 2 bases and J by 4 bases, with 12 bases left in between. This CDR3 is 14 amino acids long. CDR1 is DFQATT and CDR2 is SNEGSKA in the germline V gene (reference sequence). DNA for the CDR3: TGCAGTGCTAGAAAGGTAGCGGCGTACAATGAGCAGTTCTTC. Translated, it gives CSARKVAAYNEQFF.

The rearrangement joins TRBV20-1 to TRBJ2-2, with 10 bases fitting TRBD1. Trimming removed 5 bases from V and 2 bases from J; junction bases left unmatched: 2. The CDR3 runs to 14 residues. Germline V gene sequence: CDR1 DFQATT, CDR2 SNEGSKA (reference sequence). The DNA of the CDR3 is TGCAGTGCTTGGGACAGGGGAAACACCGGGGAGCTGTTTTTT. It specifies CSAWDRGNTGELFF.

DNA of the CDR3: TGTGCCAGCAGCCGAAGGGTCGGGACGGTCTCCTACGAGCAGTACTTC. This sequence encodes CASSRRVGTVSYEQYF. This chain links TRBV6-5 with TRBJ2-7; possibly TRBD1 or TRBD2 for D (5 bases each). V shed 6 bases and J shed 0 bases, with 18 bases lying between them. Germline CDR1 reads MNHEY; CDR2 reads SVGAGI. This CDR3 is 16 amino acids long.

This clonotype was seen a few times. The rearrangement joins TRBV5-1 to TRBJ1-2; D is possibly TRBD1 (5 bases). Germline CDR1 and CDR2: SGHRS and YFSETQ. This CDR3 has 13 amino acids. Trimming shortened V by 4 bases and J by 4 bases, and 11 bases separated the two germline ends. Here the CDR3 DNA reads TGCGCCAGCAGCCAAGACAGCTCCTATGGCTACACCTTC. Translated: CASSQDSSYGYTF.

The rearrangement joins TRBV20-1 to TRBJ2-3; 8 bases agree with TRBD2. J gave up 5 bases and V 0 bases, and 7 bases lay outside the gene matches. The CDR3 spans 15 residues. CDR1 is DFQATT and CDR2 is SNEGSKA in the germline V gene (reference sequence). CDR3 residues: CSARDSRLAGDTQYF. The CDR3 DNA follows: TGCAGTGCTAGAGATTCAAGGCTAGCGGGAGATACGCAGTATTTT.

This clonotype was recorded a few times. The J gene is TRBJ2-4, the V gene TRBV6-6; tentatively, D is TRBD2 (5 bases). The end of the DNA aligns better with TRBJ2-7, so the J call may be wrong. Germline V lookup: CDR1 MNHNY, CDR2 SVGAGI (reference sequence). CDR3 length: 14 residues. In nucleotides, the CDR3 is TGTGCCAGCAGTTACGGTCGGGGTCCCTACGAGCAGTACTTC. The encoded protein is CASSYGRGPYEQYF.

The chain joins TRBV4-1 to TRBJ2-3; 10 bases agree with TRBD2. The CDR3 is 15 residues long. The V segment lost 4 bases and the J segment 14 bases; nucleotides outside the gene matches: 15. CDR1 is MGHRA, CDR2 YSYEKL, per germline. The CDR3, as DNA: TGCGCCAGCAGCCTTCCCGGGACTAGCGCCAGATACGCGTATTTT. Its translation: CASSLPGTSARYAYF.

This CDR3 is CASSADGRSYEQYF. The CDR3 coding sequence is TGTGCCAGCAGTGCGGATGGGCGATCCTACGAGCAGTACTTC. The V gene is TRBV6-6, the J gene TRBJ2-7, with D unclear. The CDR3 is 14 amino acids. Between the trimmed V and J ends, which lost 5 bases and 1 base, there was a span of 12 bases. The V gene's germline CDR1 is MNHNY and CDR2 SVGAGI (reference sequence).

Regarding this clonotype: At one end, the junction sequence differs from germline, possibly due to a read error. The chain recombines TRBV12-3 or TRBV12-4 with TRBJ1-2, with 7 bases that match TRBD1. This CDR3 comprises 13 residues. The CDR3 region is CTSRQGNYYGYTF. The CDR3 bases are TGTACCAGCAGACAGGGTAATTACTATGGCTACACCTTC.

The chain uses TRBV12-3 or TRBV12-4 and TRBJ2-5, with D tentatively TRBD1 or TRBD2 (5 bases each). The CDR3 consists of 13 residues. Trimming left V 1 base short and J 11 bases short, with 14 bases between. This CDR3 is CASSLGGTSEQYF. The CDR3 nucleotides are TGTGCCAGCAGTTTAGGAGGGACGTCGGAGCAGTACTTC.

This clonotype came up once. The chain combines TRBV29-1 with TRBJ2-5; 9 positions agree with TRBD1. The germline CDR1 and CDR2 sequences are SQVTM and ANQGSEA. CDR3 length: 13 amino acids. Trimming at V came to 4 bases and at J to 5 bases, leaving 5 bases not matched to a gene. For the CDR3, the DNA is TGCAGCGTTGCACAGGGGGCGCGGGAGACCCAGTACTTC. Its protein product is CSVAQGARETQYF.

The V and J genes are TRBV5-1 and TRBJ2-3; D perhaps matches TRBD2 (6 bases). Germline CDR1 and CDR2: SGHRS and YFSETQ. The CDR3 runs to 16 residues. Trimming took off 0 bases at V and 1 base at J, with 12 bases between the two ends. The DNA for the CDR3 is TGCGCCAGCAGCTTGGCGTCCGGGAGAGGCACAGATACGCAGTATTTT. It specifies CASSLASGRGTDTQYF.

The chain joins TRBV7-2 to TRBJ1-4; 7 bases map to TRBD1. Germline CDR1 reads SGHTA; CDR2 reads FQGNSA. The V and J ends lost 6 bases and 5 bases, in that order; junction bases with no gene match: 6. This CDR3 region has 14 residues. The CDR3 here is CASSPGQINEKLFF. The CDR3 coding sequence is TGTGCCAGCAGTCCGGGACAGATAAATGAAAAACTGTTTTTT. Together with reference TRBV7-2 and TRBJ1-4, the CDR3 gives the full variable domain: GAGVSQSPSNKVTEKGKDVELRCDPISGHTALYWYRQSLGQGLEFLIYFQGNSAPDKSGLPSDRFSAERTGGSVSTLTIQRTQQEDSAVYLCASSPGQINEKLFFGSGTQLSVL.